This T cell receptor beta chain was sequenced for a study of OX40 agonist ivuxolimab in advanced cancers. CDR1 is SQVTM and CDR2 is ANQGSEA in the germline V gene. There are 18 residues in the CDR3. Trimming took off 0 bases at V and 5 bases at J, with 25 bases between the two ends. The protocol was immunoSEQ multiplex PCR, while the TCRdb copy is restricted to in-frame clones and leaves out a portion. The profile shows approximately 92,000 clones, under 85% of them singletons. Source: CD4+ or CD8+ T cells sorted from blood, taken in a trial of the OX40 agonist ivuxolimab. The chain employs TRBV29-1 and TRBJ1-2; weak D call: TRBD1 (5 bases). This clonotype was sampled from an adult with an advanced solid tumor such as melanoma, head and neck, liver or kidney cancer. The DNA for the CDR3 is TGCAGCGTTGAAGATCCAGGGCAGGTTTATCTACGGGGTTATGGCTACACCTTC. Translating gives CSVEDPGQVYLRGYGYTF.